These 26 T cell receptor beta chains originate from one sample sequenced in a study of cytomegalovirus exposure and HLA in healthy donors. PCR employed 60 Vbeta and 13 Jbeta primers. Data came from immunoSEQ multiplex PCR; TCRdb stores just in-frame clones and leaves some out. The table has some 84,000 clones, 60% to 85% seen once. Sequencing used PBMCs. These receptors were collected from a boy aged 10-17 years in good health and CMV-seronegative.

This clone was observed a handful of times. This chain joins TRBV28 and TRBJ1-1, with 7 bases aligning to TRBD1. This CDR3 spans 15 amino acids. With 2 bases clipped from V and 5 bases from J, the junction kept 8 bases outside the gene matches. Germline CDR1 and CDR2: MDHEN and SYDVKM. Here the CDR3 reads CASSLPRQGWTEAFF. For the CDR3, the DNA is TGTGCCAGCAGTTTACCCAGACAGGGTTGGACTGAAGCTTTCTTT.

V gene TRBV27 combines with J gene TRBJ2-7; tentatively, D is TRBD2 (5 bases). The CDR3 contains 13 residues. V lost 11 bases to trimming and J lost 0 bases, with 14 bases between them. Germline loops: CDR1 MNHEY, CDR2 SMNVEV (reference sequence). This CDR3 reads CAAAPGISYEQYF. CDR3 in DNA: TGTGCCGCTGCCCCGGGGATCTCCTACGAGCAGTACTTC.

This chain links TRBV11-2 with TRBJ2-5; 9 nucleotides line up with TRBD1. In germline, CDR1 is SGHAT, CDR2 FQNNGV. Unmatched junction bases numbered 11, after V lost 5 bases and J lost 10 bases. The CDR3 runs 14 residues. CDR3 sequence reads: CASSAGQGGADQYF. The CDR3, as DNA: TGTGCCAGCAGCGCGGGACAGGGAGGAGCGGACCAGTACTTC.

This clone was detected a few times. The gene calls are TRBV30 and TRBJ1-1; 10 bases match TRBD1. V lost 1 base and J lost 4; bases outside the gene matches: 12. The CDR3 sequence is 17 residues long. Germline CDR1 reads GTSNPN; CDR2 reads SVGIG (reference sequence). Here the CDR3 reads CAWSDRDRGWMGTEAFF. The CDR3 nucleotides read TGTGCCTGGAGTGACCGGGACAGGGGTTGGATGGGCACTGAAGCTTTCTTT.

The DNA for the CDR3 is TGTGCCAGCAGCCCCAATTCCAAAAACATTCAGTACTTC. It yields the protein CASSPNSKNIQYF. The rearrangement links TRBV7-3 to TRBJ2-4, with D uncertain. The CDR3 runs 13 residues. With 5 bases removed from V and 2 bases from J, the gap between germline ends came to 7 bases. Per the germline V gene, CDR1 is SGHTA and CDR2 is FQGTGA.

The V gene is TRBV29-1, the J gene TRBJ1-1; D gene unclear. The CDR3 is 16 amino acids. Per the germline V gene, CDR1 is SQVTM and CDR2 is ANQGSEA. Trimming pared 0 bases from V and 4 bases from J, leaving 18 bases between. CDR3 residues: CSVEDSPALGGTEAFF. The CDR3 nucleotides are TGCAGCGTTGAAGACTCCCCGGCCCTGGGAGGCACTGAAGCTTTCTTT. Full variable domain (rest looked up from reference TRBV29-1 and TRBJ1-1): SAVISQKPSRDICQRGTSLTIQCQVDSQVTMMFWYRQQPGQSLTLIATANQGSEATYESGFVIDKFPISRPNLTFSTLTVSNMSPEDSSIYLCSVEDSPALGGTEAFFGQGTRLTVV.

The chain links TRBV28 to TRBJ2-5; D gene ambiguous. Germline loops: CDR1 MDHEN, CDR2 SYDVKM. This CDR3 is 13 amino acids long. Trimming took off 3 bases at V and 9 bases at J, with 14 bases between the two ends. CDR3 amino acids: CASSFGGLQPQYF. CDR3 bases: TGTGCCAGCAGTTTCGGCGGCCTCCAGCCCCAGTACTTC.

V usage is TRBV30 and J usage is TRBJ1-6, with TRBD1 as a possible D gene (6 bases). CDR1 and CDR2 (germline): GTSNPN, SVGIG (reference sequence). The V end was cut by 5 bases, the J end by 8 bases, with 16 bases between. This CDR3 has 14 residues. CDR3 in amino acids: CAWATGILDSPLHF. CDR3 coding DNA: TGTGCCTGGGCGACAGGTATCTTAGATTCACCCCTCCACTTT.

This CDR3 reads CASSNVVTGEETQYF. The CDR3 DNA follows: TGTGCCAGCAGCAATGTGGTTACAGGGGAAGAGACCCAGTACTTC. The chain couples TRBV9 to TRBJ2-5; 7 bases are shared with TRBD1. This CDR3 has 15 residues. The J segment lost 3 bases and the V segment lost 4 bases, leaving 9 bases of the junction unmatched. Germline CDR1 SGDLS, CDR2 YYNGEE.

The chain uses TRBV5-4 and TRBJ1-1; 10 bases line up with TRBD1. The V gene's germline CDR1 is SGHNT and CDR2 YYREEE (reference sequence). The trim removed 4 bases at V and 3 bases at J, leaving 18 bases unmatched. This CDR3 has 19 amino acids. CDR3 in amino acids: CASSTGLLGQGEADTEAFF. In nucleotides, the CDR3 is TGTGCCAGCAGCACTGGACTTCTCGGACAGGGGGAAGCGGACACTGAAGCTTTCTTT. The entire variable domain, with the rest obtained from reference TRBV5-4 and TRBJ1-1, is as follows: ETGVTQSPTHLIKTRGQQVTLRCSSQSGHNTVSWYQQALGQGPQFIFQYYREEENGRGNFPPRFSGLQFPNYSSELNVNALELDDSALYLCASSTGLLGQGEADTEAFFGQGTRLTVV.

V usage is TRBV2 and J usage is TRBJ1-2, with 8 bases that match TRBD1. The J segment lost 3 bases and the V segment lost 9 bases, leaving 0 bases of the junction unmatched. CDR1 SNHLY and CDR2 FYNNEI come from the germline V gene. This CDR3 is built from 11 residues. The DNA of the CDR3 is TGTGCCAGACAGGGGGACTATGGCTACACCTTC. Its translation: CARQGDYGYTF.

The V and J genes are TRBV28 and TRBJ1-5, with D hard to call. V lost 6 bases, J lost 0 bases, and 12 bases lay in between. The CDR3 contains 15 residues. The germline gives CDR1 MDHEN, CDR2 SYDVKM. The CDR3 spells CASRTAGNSNQPQHF. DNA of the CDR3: TGTGCCAGCAGAACAGCGGGGAATAGCAATCAGCCCCAGCATTTT. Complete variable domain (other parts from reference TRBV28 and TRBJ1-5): DVKVTQSSRYLVKRTGEKVFLECVQDMDHENMFWYRQDPGLGLRLIYFSYDVKMKEKGDIPEGYSVSREKKERFSLILESASTNQTSMYLCASRTAGNSNQPQHFGDGTRLSIL.

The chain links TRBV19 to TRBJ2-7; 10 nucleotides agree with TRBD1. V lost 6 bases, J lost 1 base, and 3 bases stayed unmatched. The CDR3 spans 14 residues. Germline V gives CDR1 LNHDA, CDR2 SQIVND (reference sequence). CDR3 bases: TGTGCCAGTAGATGGGGACAGGGGTCCTACGAGCAGTACTTC. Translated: CASRWGQGSYEQYF.

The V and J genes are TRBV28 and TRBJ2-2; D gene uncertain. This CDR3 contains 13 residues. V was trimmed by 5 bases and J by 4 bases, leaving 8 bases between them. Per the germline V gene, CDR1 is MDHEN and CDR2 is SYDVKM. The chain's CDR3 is CASSLPGTGELFF. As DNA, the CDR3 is TGTGCCAGCAGTCTTCCCGGCACCGGGGAGCTGTTTTTT.

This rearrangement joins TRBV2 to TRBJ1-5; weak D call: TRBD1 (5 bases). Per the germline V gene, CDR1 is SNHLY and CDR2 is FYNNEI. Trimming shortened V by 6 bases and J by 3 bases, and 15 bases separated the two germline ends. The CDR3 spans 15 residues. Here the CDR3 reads CASSNLRQNNQPQHF. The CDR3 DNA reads TGTGCCAGCAGCAACCTACGACAGAACAATCAGCCCCAGCATTTT. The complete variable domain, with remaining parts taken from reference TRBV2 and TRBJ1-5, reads EPEVTQTPSHQVTQMGQEVILRCVPISNHLYFYWYRQILGQKVEFLVSFYNNEISEKSEIFDDQFSVERPDGSNFTLKIRSTKLEDSAMYFCASSNLRQNNQPQHFGDGTRLSIL.

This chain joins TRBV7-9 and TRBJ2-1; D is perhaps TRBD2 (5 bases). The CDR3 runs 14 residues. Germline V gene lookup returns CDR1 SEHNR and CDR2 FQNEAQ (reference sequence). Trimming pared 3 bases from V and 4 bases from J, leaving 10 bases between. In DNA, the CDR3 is TGTGCCAGCAGCTTTGGTGGACTTTACAATGAGCAGTTCTTC. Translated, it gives CASSFGGLYNEQFF.

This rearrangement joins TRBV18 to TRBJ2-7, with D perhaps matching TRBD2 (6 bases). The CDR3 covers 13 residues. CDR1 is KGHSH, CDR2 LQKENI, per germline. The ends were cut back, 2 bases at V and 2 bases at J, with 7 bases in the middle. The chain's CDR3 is CASSPGGTYEQYF. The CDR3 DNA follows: TGTGCCAGCTCACCAGGCGGGACCTACGAGCAGTACTTC.

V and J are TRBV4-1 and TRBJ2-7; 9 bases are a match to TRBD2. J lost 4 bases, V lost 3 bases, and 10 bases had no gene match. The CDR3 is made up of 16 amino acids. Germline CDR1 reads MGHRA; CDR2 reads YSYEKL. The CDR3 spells CASSQTLAGETYEQYF. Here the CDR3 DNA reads TGCGCCAGCAGCCAGACATTAGCGGGAGAAACGTACGAGCAGTACTTC.

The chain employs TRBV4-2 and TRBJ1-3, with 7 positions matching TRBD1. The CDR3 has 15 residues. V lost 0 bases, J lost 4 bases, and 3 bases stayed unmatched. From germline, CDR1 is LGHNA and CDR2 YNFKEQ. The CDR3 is CASSQDEGAGNTIYF. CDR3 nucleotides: TGTGCCAGCAGCCAAGATGAGGGGGCCGGAAACACCATATATTTT.

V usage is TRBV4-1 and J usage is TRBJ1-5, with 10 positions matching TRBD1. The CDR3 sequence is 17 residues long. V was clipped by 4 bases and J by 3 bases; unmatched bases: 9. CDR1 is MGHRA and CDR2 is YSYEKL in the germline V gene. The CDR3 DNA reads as TGCGCCAGCAGCCTCGATTTAGACAGGGGGCCCAATCAGCCCCAGCATTTT. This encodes CASSLDLDRGPNQPQHF.

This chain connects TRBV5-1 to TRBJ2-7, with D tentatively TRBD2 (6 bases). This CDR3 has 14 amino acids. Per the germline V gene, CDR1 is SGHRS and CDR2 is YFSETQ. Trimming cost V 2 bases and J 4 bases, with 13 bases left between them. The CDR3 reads CASSFGSGGYEQYF. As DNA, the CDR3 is TGCGCCAGCAGCTTTGGAAGCGGAGGGTACGAGCAGTACTTC.

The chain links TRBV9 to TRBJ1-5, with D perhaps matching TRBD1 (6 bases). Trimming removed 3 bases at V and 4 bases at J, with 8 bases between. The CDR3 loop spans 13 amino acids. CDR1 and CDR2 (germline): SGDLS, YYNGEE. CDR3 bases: TGTGCCAGCAGCGGAACAGGGAATCAGCCCCAGCATTTT. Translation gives CASSGTGNQPQHF. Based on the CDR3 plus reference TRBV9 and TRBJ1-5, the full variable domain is DSGVTQTPKHLITATGQRVTLRCSPRSGDLSVYWYQQSLDQGLQFLIQYYNGEERAKGNILERFSAQQFPDLHSELNLSSLELGDSALYFCASSGTGNQPQHFGDGTRLSIL.

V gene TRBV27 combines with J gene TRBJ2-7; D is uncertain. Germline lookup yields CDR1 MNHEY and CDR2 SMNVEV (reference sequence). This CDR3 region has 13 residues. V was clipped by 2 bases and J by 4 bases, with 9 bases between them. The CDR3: CASSLGHLYEQYF. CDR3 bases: TGTGCCAGCAGTTTAGGGCATCTGTACGAGCAGTACTTC.

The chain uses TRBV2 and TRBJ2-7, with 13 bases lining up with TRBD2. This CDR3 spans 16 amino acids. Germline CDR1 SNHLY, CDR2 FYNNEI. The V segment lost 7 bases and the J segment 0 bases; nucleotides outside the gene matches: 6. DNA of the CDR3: TGTGCCAGCAAAGCCGGGACTAGCGGGGACTCCTACGAGCAGTACTTC. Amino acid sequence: CASKAGTSGDSYEQYF.

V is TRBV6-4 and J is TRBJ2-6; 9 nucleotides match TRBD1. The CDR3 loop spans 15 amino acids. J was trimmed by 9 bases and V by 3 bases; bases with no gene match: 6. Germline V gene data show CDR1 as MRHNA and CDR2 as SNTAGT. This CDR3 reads CASSERTGAGNVLTF. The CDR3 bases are TGTGCCAGCAGTGAAAGGACAGGGGCGGGCAACGTCCTGACTTTC.

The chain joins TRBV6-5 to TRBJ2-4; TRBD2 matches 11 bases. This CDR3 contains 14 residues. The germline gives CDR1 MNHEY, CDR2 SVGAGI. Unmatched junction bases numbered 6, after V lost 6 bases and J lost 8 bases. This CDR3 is CASSLLAGADIQYF. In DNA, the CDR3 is TGTGCCAGCAGCCTACTAGCGGGGGCGGACATTCAGTACTTC.